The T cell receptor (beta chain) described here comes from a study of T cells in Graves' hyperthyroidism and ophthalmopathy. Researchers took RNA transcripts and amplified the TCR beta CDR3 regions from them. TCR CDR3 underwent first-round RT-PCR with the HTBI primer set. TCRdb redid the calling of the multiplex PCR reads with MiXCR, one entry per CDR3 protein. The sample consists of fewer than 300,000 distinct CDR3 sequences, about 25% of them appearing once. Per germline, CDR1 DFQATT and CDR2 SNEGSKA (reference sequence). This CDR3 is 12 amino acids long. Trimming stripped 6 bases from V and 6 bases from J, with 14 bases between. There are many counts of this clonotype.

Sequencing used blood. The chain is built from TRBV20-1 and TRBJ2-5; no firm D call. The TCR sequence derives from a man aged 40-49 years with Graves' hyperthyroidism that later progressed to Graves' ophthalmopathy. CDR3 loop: CSAETHAKTQYF. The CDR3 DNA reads TGCAGTGCCGAGACCCATGCAAAGACCCAGTACTTC.